This TCR beta chain comes out of a study of identical twins. V lost 4 bases, J lost 8 bases, and 6 bases stayed unmatched. The germline V gene has CDR1 MNHNS and CDR2 SASEGT. The CDR3 extends over 13 amino acids. TCRdb used MiXCR to reprocess the 5' RACE reads, holding one entry per CDR3 protein. Of hundreds of thousands of distinct CDR3 sequences listed, about 7% are singletons. The sample was also linked to a second study, of yellow fever vaccine responses in identical twins.

This clonotype originated in a woman aged 18-29 years in good health. Sample: memory (CD45RO+) T cells sorted from blood. The rearrangement links TRBV6-1 to TRBJ1-2, with TRBD1 matching over 8 bases. CDR3 nucleotides: TGTGCCAGCAGTGGGACAGGGACGGTGGGCTACACCTTC. Protein product: CASSGTGTVGYTF.